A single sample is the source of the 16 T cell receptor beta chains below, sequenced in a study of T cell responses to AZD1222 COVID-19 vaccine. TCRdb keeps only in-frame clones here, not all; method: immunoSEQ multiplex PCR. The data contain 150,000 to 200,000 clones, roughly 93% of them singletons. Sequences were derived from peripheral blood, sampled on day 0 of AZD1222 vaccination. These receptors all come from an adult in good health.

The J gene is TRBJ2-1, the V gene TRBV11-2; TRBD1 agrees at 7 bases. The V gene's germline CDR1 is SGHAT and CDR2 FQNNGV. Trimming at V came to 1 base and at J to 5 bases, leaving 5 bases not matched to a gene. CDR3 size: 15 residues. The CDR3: CASSLGPTGNNEQFF. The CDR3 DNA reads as TGTGCCAGCAGCTTAGGCCCGACAGGGAACAATGAGCAGTTCTTC.

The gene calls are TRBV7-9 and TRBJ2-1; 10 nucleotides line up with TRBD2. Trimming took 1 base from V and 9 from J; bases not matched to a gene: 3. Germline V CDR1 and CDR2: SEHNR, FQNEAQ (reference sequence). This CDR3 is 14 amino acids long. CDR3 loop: CASSLVGTSAEQFF. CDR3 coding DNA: TGTGCCAGCAGCTTAGTGGGGACTAGCGCTGAGCAGTTCTTC.

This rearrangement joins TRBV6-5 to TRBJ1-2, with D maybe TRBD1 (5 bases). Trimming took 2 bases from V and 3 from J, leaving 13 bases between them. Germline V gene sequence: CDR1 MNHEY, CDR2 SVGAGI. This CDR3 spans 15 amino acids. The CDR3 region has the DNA TGTGCCAGCAGTTACGCAATTGGGGGGTACTATGGCTACACCTTC. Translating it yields CASSYAIGGYYGYTF.

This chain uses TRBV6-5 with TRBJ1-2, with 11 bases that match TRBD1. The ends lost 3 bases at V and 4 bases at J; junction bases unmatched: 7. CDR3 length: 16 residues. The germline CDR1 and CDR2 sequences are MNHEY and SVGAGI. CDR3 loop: CASSYSFGTGGYGYTF. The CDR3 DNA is TGTGCCAGCAGTTATTCCTTTGGGACAGGGGGCTATGGCTACACCTTC.

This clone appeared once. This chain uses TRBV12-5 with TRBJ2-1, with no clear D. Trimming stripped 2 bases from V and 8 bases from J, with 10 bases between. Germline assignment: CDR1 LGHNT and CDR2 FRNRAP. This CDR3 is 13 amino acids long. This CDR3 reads CASGLLQPHEQFF. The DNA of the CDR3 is TGTGCTAGTGGTTTGCTTCAACCTCATGAGCAGTTCTTC.

The DNA of the CDR3 is TGCGCCAGCAGCCAAGACATTGGGGCACGACAGCCCCAGCATTTT. Its translation is CASSQDIGARQPQHF. This sequence joins TRBV4-1 and TRBJ1-5, with D maybe TRBD1 (5 bases). CDR1 is MGHRA, CDR2 YSYEKL, per germline. The V end was cut by 0 bases, the J end by 7 bases, with 13 bases between. This CDR3 has 15 amino acids.

The CDR3 spells CAISQLAGGGSYEQYF. The CDR3 bases are TGTGCCATCAGCCAACTAGCGGGGGGTGGCTCCTACGAGCAGTACTTC. The chain is built from TRBV10-3 and TRBJ2-7, with TRBD2 matching over 12 bases. The CDR3 covers 16 residues. V dropped 6 bases and J dropped 0; count of bases not matched to a gene: 6. From germline, CDR1 is ENHRY and CDR2 SYGVKD.

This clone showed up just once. CDR3 residues: CATGGDEMNTEAFF. The CDR3 DNA reads as TGTGCCACCGGCGGAGACGAGATGAACACTGAAGCTTTCTTT. The V gene is TRBV6-5, the J gene TRBJ1-1; D uncertain. Germline V gene sequence: CDR1 MNHEY, CDR2 SVGAGI. V lost 10 bases and J lost 0, with 15 bases in between. The CDR3 is made up of 14 amino acids.

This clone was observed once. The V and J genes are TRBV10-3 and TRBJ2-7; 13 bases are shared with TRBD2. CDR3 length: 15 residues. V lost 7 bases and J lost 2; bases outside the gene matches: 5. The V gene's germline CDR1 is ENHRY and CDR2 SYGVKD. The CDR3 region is CAITRTSGGTYEQYF. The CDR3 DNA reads TGTGCCATCACTCGGACTAGCGGGGGCACCTACGAGCAGTACTTC.

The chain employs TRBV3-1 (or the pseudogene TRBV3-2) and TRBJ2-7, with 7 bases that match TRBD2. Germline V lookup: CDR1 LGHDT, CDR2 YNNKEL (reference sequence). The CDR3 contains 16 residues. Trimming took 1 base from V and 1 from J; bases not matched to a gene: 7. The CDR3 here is CASSQGGSGLSYEQYF. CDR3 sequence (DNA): TGTGCCAGCAGCCAAGGGGGTAGCGGGCTTTCCTACGAGCAGTACTTC.

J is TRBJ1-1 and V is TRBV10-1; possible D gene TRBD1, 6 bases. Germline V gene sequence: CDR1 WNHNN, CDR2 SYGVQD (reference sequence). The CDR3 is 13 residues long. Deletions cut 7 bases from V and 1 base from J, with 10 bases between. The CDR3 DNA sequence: TGCGCCAGCAAACTGACAGGGAACACTGAAGCTTTCTTT. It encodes CASKLTGNTEAFF.

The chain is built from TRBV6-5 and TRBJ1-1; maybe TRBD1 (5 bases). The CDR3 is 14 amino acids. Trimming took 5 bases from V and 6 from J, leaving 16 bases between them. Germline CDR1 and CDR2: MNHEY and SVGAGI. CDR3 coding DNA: TGTGCCAGCAGTCTATCAGGGAGACTGGCTGAAGCTTTCTTT. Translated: CASSLSGRLAEAFF.

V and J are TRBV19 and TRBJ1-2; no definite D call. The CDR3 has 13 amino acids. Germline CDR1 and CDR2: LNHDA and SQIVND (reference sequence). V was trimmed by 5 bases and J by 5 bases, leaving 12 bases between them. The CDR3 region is CASSRAKGYGYTF. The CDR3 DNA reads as TGTGCCAGTAGTCGGGCGAAGGGATATGGCTACACCTTC.

The CDR3: CASETWTGLLYGYTF. CDR3 nucleotide sequence: TGTGCCAGCGAGACATGGACAGGATTACTCTATGGCTACACCTTC. This chain connects TRBV6-5 to TRBJ1-2; 7 bases are shared with TRBD1. V lost 8 bases to trimming and J lost 4 bases; unmatched junction nucleotides: 13. There are 15 residues in the CDR3. CDR1 and CDR2 from the germline V gene are MNHEY and SVGAGI.

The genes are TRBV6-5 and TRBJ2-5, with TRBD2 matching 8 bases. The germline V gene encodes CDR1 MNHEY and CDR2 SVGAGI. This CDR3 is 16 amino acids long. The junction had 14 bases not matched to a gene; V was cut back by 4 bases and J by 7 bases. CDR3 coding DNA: TGTGCCAGCAGTTCTCCCTCCCGGGGGGGCCGGGGGACCCAGTACTTC. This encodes CASSSPSRGGRGTQYF.

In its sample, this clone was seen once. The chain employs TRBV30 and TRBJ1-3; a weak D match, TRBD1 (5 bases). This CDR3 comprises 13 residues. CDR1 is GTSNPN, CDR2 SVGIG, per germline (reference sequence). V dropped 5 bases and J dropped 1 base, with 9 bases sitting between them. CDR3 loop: CAWDQGSGNTIYF. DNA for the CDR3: TGTGCCTGGGACCAGGGTTCTGGAAACACCATATATTTT.